The 19 T cell receptor beta chains listed next were all sequenced from one sample in a study of vaccination effects on CD4 cells after COVID-19. TCRdb's table, derived via immunoSEQ multiplex PCR, lists solely in-frame clones and lacks some. The sample comprises about 38,000 clones, under 70% of which are singletons, and 20% to 25% rests with the top ten. These receptors have no identified antigens. Ahead of sequencing, the ViraFEST assay grew antigen-specific CD4+ T cells using viral peptide pools. Cells that had been cultured for less than eleven days were the source of isolated CD4+ T cells. Neither prior SARS-CoV-2 infection nor positive nucleocapsid antibodies were present in the vaccine recipients. The sequenced sample was CD4+ T cells from PBMCs cultured with SARS-CoV-2 spike peptides, obtained before COVID-19 vaccination. The receptors were sampled from a human donor who received a COVID-19 vaccine.

This clone occurred a few times. J is TRBJ1-6 and V is TRBV27, with TRBD1 as a possible D gene (5 bases). Trimming pared 3 bases from V and 7 bases from J, leaving 13 bases between. The V gene's germline CDR1 is MNHEY and CDR2 SMNVEV (reference sequence). The CDR3 loop spans 15 amino acids. The CDR3 DNA reads TGTGCCAGCAGTTTGGAGTTGACAGTCAATTCACCCCTCCACTTT. Residues: CASSLELTVNSPLHF.

The gene calls are TRBV5-1 and TRBJ2-2; D not certain. The germline V gene encodes CDR1 SGHRS and CDR2 YFSETQ. With 5 bases removed from V and 3 bases from J, the gap between germline ends came to 14 bases. The CDR3 sequence is 15 residues long. CDR3 residues: CASRKRLGDTGELFF. The DNA for the CDR3 is TGCGCCAGCAGAAAACGTCTGGGCGACACCGGGGAGCTGTTTTTT.

CDR3 residues: CASSQVGGGSDEQFF. In DNA, the CDR3 is TGTGCCAGCAGCCAAGTGGGCGGGGGCAGCGATGAGCAGTTCTTC. The gene calls are TRBV14 and TRBJ2-1; possible D gene TRBD2, 7 bases. Germline CDR1 reads SGHDN; CDR2 reads FVKESK. V was clipped by 1 base and J by 8 bases, with 15 bases between them. The CDR3 has 15 residues.

The rearrangement joins TRBV30 to TRBJ1-4; D is undetermined. The CDR3 has 15 amino acids. Trimming shortened V by 2 bases and J by 5 bases, and 15 bases separated the two germline ends. Germline V gene sequence: CDR1 GTSNPN, CDR2 SVGIG (reference sequence). CDR3 sequence: CAWSNGMGNNEKLFF. The CDR3 DNA sequence: TGTGCCTGGAGTAATGGGATGGGTAACAATGAAAAACTGTTTTTT.

This chain links TRBV27 with TRBJ1-2, with 12 bases that match TRBD1. This CDR3 is built from 16 residues. V gave up 4 bases and J gave up 8 bases; unmatched junction bases: 11. The germline CDR1 and CDR2 sequences are MNHEY and SMNVEV (reference sequence). Here the CDR3 reads CASSWGPGQGARGYTF. The CDR3 DNA sequence: TGTGCCAGCAGTTGGGGACCGGGACAGGGGGCGCGGGGCTACACCTTC.

J is TRBJ2-1 and V is TRBV7-6, with D unclear. V was cut by 4 bases and J by 5 bases, with 18 bases left in between. This CDR3 is 16 amino acids long. The germline V gene encodes CDR1 SGHVS and CDR2 FNYEAQ. CDR3 coding DNA: TGTGCCAGCAGCTCCCGAGATAGCAGGCTGAACAATGAGCAGTTCTTC. Protein sequence: CASSSRDSRLNNEQFF.

This chain connects TRBV2 to TRBJ2-4; D is perhaps TRBD2 (6 bases). Germline values: CDR1 SNHLY, CDR2 FYNNEI. Trimming cost V 6 bases and J 12 bases, with 12 bases left between them. This CDR3 region has 11 residues. The CDR3 region is CASRGGLDQYF. The DNA for the CDR3 is TGTGCCAGCAGAGGAGGGTTGGATCAGTACTTC. Drawing the rest from reference TRBV2 and TRBJ2-4, the complete variable domain is EPEVTQTPSHQVTQMGQEVILRCVPISNHLYFYWYRQILGQKVEFLVSFYNNEISEKSEIFDDQFSVERPDGSNFTLKIRSTKLEDSAMYFCASRGGLDQYFGAGTRLSVL.

The chain recombines TRBV28 with TRBJ2-1; possible D gene TRBD2, 6 bases. Germline assignment: CDR1 MDHEN and CDR2 SYDVKM. This CDR3 is built from 18 residues. The ends were cut back, 6 bases at V and 0 bases at J, with 21 bases in the middle. CDR3 bases: TGTGCCAGCAGCGCTAGTCCGGGACTGGGGAGCTCCTACAATGAGCAGTTCTTC. Amino acids: CASSASPGLGSSYNEQFF.

This chain links TRBV11-2 with TRBJ2-2, with D possibly TRBD1 on 6 matching bases. CDR1 and CDR2 from the germline V gene are SGHAT and FQNNGV. The V end lost 3 bases, the J end lost 4 bases, and 15 bases lay between the germline ends. CDR3 length: 16 amino acids. The DNA of the CDR3 is TGTGCCAGCAGCTTGGGGGCCACCACCCTCACCGGGGAGCTGTTTTTT. This sequence encodes CASSLGATTLTGELFF.

This clone has a handful of counts. V is TRBV30 and J is TRBJ1-1; D uncertain. This CDR3 has 13 amino acids. The V and J ends lost 4 bases and 3 bases respectively, with 12 bases between them. CDR1 and CDR2 from the germline V gene are GTSNPN and SVGIG (reference sequence). This chain's CDR3 is CAWNRDLYTEAFF. The CDR3 bases are TGTGCCTGGAACCGTGACTTGTACACTGAAGCTTTCTTT.

The chain recombines TRBV30 with TRBJ2-3, with D possibly being TRBD2 (5 bases). V lost 2 bases to trimming and J lost 2 bases, with 8 bases between them. This CDR3 is 13 amino acids long. Germline assignment: CDR1 GTSNPN and CDR2 SVGIG (reference sequence). CDR3 sequence reads: CAWSLDSTDTQYF. The CDR3 nucleotides are TGTGCCTGGAGTTTGGACTCCACAGATACGCAGTATTTT.

The J gene is TRBJ2-7, the V gene TRBV6-2 or TRBV6-3, with 9 bases matching TRBD1. There are 15 residues in the CDR3. Trimming took 2 bases from V and 2 from J; bases not matched to a gene: 4. Germline CDR1 reads MNHEY; CDR2 reads SVGEGT. The CDR3 bases are TGTGCCAGCAGTTACCTGGGACAGGGTGCCTACGAGCAGTACTTC. Its translation is CASSYLGQGAYEQYF.

This clone was picked up a small number of times. The chain has TRBV3-1 (or the pseudogene TRBV3-2) and TRBJ2-7, with D hard to call. Trimming shortened V by 1 base and J by 0 bases, and 10 bases separated the two germline ends. Germline assignment: CDR1 LGHDT and CDR2 YNNKEL (reference sequence). This CDR3 has 15 residues. CDR3: CASSQGAISSYEQYF. DNA of the CDR3: TGTGCCAGCAGCCAAGGCGCCATCAGCTCCTACGAGCAGTACTTC.

The genes are TRBV28 and TRBJ1-3; D unresolved. CDR1 is MDHEN, CDR2 SYDVKM, per germline. The CDR3 is 17 residues long. Trimming removed 5 bases at V and 4 bases at J, with 21 bases between. CDR3 loop: CASSPSGVVASGNTIYF. The DNA of the CDR3 is TGTGCCAGCAGTCCTTCTGGCGTAGTGGCCTCAGGAAACACCATATATTTT.

The chain has TRBV6-1 and TRBJ2-5, with D unclear. The CDR3 spans 14 residues. The V gene's germline CDR1 is MNHNS and CDR2 SASEGT. Trimming stripped 0 bases from V and 5 bases from J, with 10 bases between. The chain's CDR3 is CASSEAFRSETQYF. For the CDR3, the DNA is TGTGCCAGCAGTGAAGCGTTTCGGTCTGAGACCCAGTACTTC.

The chain couples TRBV10-3 to TRBJ1-2, with 10 positions matching TRBD1. Germline-derived CDR1 and CDR2 are ENHRY and SYGVKD. The CDR3 runs 12 residues. The CDR3 DNA reads as TGTACGACAGGGGGCGAGGGCTATGGCTACACCTTC. Encoded protein: CTTGGEGYGYTF.

The chain combines TRBV27 with TRBJ1-2, with 9 bases aligning to TRBD1. The CDR3 sequence is 14 residues long. CDR1 is MNHEY and CDR2 is SMNVEV in the germline V gene (reference sequence). J lost 7 bases, V lost 3 bases, and 6 bases had no gene match. The CDR3 coding sequence is TGTGCCAGCAGTTTGTCGGCGGACAGGGGTGGCTACACCTTC. Protein sequence: CASSLSADRGGYTF.

In its sample, this clone was seen a few times. The chain joins TRBV19 to TRBJ2-1, with 11 bases that match TRBD2. The CDR3 totals 17 residues. CDR1 is LNHDA, CDR2 SQIVND, per germline (reference sequence). V lost 6 bases and J lost 0; bases outside the gene matches: 7. CDR3 coding DNA: TGTGCCAGTAGCCCCCCTAGCGGGAGGCTCTCCTACAATGAGCAGTTCTTC. Protein: CASSPPSGRLSYNEQFF.

The gene calls are TRBV2 and TRBJ1-3, with D tentatively TRBD1 (5 bases). This CDR3 contains 16 residues. Germline CDR1 is SNHLY and CDR2 is FYNNEI. V lost 2 bases and J lost 0, with 11 bases in between. The CDR3 reads CASSENVGGSGNTIYF. CDR3 bases: TGTGCCAGCAGTGAAAATGTCGGGGGCTCTGGAAACACCATATATTTT.